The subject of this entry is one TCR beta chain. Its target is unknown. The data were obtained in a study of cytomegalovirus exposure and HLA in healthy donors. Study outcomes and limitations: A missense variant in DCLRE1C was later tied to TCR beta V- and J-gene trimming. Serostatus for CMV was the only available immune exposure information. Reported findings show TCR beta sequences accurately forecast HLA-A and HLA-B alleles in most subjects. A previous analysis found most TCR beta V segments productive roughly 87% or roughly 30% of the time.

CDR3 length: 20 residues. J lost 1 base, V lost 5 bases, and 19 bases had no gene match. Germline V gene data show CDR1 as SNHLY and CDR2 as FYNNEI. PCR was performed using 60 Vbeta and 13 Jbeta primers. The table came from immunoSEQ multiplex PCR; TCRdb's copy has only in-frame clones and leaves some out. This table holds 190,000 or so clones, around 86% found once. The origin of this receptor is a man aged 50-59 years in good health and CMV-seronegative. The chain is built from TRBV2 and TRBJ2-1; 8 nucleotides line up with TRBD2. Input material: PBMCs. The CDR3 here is CASSPLGSPPVAGSYNEQFF. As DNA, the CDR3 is TGTGCCAGCAGTCCCCTCGGCTCCCCGCCAGTAGCGGGGTCCTACAATGAGCAGTTCTTC. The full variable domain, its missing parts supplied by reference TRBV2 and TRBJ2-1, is EPEVTQTPSHQVTQMGQEVILRCVPISNHLYFYWYRQILGQKVEFLVSFYNNEISEKSEIFDDQFSVERPDGSNFTLKIRSTKLEDSAMYFCASSPLGSPPVAGSYNEQFFGPGTRLTVL.